These 26 T cell receptor beta chains were all obtained from the same sample, sequenced in a study of T cell responses to AZD1222 COVID-19 vaccine. The assay was immunoSEQ multiplex PCR, and TCRdb's table has in-frame clones only and misses some. This sample carries 100,000 to 140,000 clones, roughly 90% of them seen once, and the ten largest clones take around 6.7%. This material consisted of peripheral blood, taken on day 0 of AZD1222 vaccination. The origin of the receptors is an adult in good health.

The chain is built from TRBV7-2 and TRBJ1-3; tentative D call: TRBD1 (6 bases). V was cut by 5 bases and J by 2 bases, with 10 bases left in between. The CDR3 is 14 residues long. CDR1 SGHTA and CDR2 FQGNSA come from the germline V gene. Here the CDR3 DNA reads TGTGCCAGCAGCCTCGGGACAACTGGAAACACCATATATTTT. Its protein is CASSLGTTGNTIYF.

Concerning this clone: One end of the junction is discordant with germline, which a read error may explain. The rearrangement joins TRBV6-2 or TRBV6-3 to TRBJ2-5, with 8 bases matching TRBD2. The CDR3 extends over 11 amino acids. Germline loops: CDR1 MNHEY, CDR2 SVGEGT. The CDR3 spells CASSYPGLGNF. Written as DNA, the CDR3 is TGTGCCAGCAGTTACCCGGGACTAGGAAACTTC.

The chain uses TRBV19 and TRBJ2-7; 8 bases fit TRBD1. Per germline, CDR1 LNHDA and CDR2 SQIVND (reference sequence). V shed 4 bases, J shed 0 bases, and the junction held 5 bases outside the gene matches. The CDR3 is 15 amino acids. The CDR3 loop is CASSTGTGFSYEQYF. The CDR3 nucleotides read TGTGCCAGTAGTACGGGGACAGGATTCTCCTACGAGCAGTACTTC.

The gene calls are TRBV12-1 and TRBJ1-2; TRBD1 reflects the table's D call only, with no check against the DNA. TRBV12-1 is given as a pseudogene. The CDR3 has 16 amino acids. The CDR3: CASSFLRDRGSNGYTF. The DNA of the CDR3 is TGTGCCAGCAGCTTCCTGCGGGACAGGGGGTCTAATGGCTACACCTTC.

The rearrangement links TRBV15 to TRBJ2-1; perhaps TRBD2 as D (7 bases). The CDR3 totals 18 residues. Germline assignment: CDR1 LNHNV and CDR2 YYDKDF (reference sequence). V lost 1 base and J lost 0, with 16 bases in between. CDR3: CATSRGGGGTSSYNEQFF. The CDR3 nucleotides are TGTGCCACCAGCAGAGGCGGGGGCGGAACTAGCTCCTACAATGAGCAGTTCTTC.

The chain joins TRBV6-5 to TRBJ1-1; no clear D gene. This CDR3 spans 14 amino acids. Per germline, CDR1 MNHEY and CDR2 SVGAGI. V was pared by 3 bases and J by 1 base, with 9 bases between. CDR3 residues: CASSYGRRNTEAFF. The CDR3 DNA sequence: TGTGCCAGCAGTTATGGCAGGAGGAACACTGAAGCTTTCTTT.

The chain has TRBV27 and TRBJ2-1; D possibly corresponds to TRBD2 (6 bases). V dropped 5 bases and J dropped 5 bases, with 16 bases sitting between them. CDR3 length: 15 amino acids. Germline assignment: CDR1 MNHEY and CDR2 SMNVEV (reference sequence). The CDR3 bases are TGTGCCAGCAGTAGGTGGGAGGTGTCAAACAATGAGCAGTTCTTC. This gives the protein CASSRWEVSNNEQFF.

This chain links TRBV7-2 with TRBJ2-5; D is perhaps TRBD2 (5 bases). Trimming left V 7 bases short and J 1 base short, with 10 bases between. CDR1 is SGHTA and CDR2 is FQGNSA in the germline V gene. CDR3 length: 13 residues. The CDR3 protein is CASTPGIQETQYF. In DNA, the CDR3 is TGTGCCAGCACCCCCGGGATCCAAGAGACCCAGTACTTC.

This clone was found a few times. The V call is TRBV29-1, the J call TRBJ1-5, with D possibly matching TRBD1 (5 bases). The CDR3 extends over 13 amino acids. V lost 4 bases and J lost 6, with 13 bases in between. Germline values: CDR1 SQVTM, CDR2 ANQGSEA. CDR3 nucleotides: TGCAGCGTTGTAGAGGGGCCGGGTCAGCCCCAGCATTTT. It encodes CSVVEGPGQPQHF.

The chain combines TRBV24-1 with TRBJ2-2, with D possibly matching TRBD2 (6 bases). The CDR3 has 14 residues. Trimming left V 10 bases short and J 4 bases short, with 15 bases between. In germline, CDR1 is KGHDR, CDR2 SFDVKD. The CDR3 protein is CATTGDLPTGELFF. In DNA, the CDR3 is TGTGCCACGACCGGGGACTTGCCCACCGGGGAGCTGTTTTTT.

V gene TRBV5-1 combines with J gene TRBJ2-6; unclear D gene. The CDR3 length is 17 residues. V was clipped by 1 base and J by 3 bases, with 14 bases between them. Germline V CDR1 and CDR2: SGHRS, YFSETQ. The DNA for the CDR3 is TGCGCCAGCAGCTTGCAAGGGCGCTCGTTTGGGGCCAACGTCCTGACTTTC. Amino acid sequence: CASSLQGRSFGANVLTF.

The chain is built from TRBV18 and TRBJ1-2, with D unresolved. Trimming took off 0 bases at V and 4 bases at J, with 12 bases between the two ends. Germline V gene sequence: CDR1 KGHSH, CDR2 LQKENI. This CDR3 is built from 15 residues. The CDR3 here is CASSPPSVWAYGYTF. The CDR3 region has the DNA TGTGCCAGCTCACCACCGTCGGTGTGGGCCTATGGCTACACCTTC.

This clone was picked up one time. The chain employs TRBV7-9 and TRBJ1-1, with D uncertain. The CDR3 length is 13 residues. Germline values: CDR1 SEHNR, CDR2 FQNEAQ (reference sequence). V was clipped by 1 base and J by 9 bases, with 12 bases between them. The CDR3 loop is CASSLESALKAFF. Written as DNA, the CDR3 is TGTGCCAGCAGCTTAGAGTCCGCACTGAAAGCTTTCTTT.

This clone showed up just a few times. The chain employs TRBV5-1 and TRBJ2-2; D may correspond to TRBD1 or TRBD2 (7 bases each). CDR1 SGHRS and CDR2 YFSETQ come from the germline V gene. This CDR3 contains 16 residues. Deletions cut 0 bases from V and 6 bases from J, with 15 bases between. CDR3 protein: CASSLGSGTEAGELFF. The DNA for the CDR3 is TGCGCCAGCAGCTTGGGCAGCGGGACAGAGGCCGGGGAGCTGTTTTTT.

CDR3 in amino acids: CASSWTESSYNEQFF. The DNA of the CDR3 is TGTGCCAGCAGCTGGACCGAGAGCTCCTACAATGAGCAGTTCTTC. The genes are TRBV5-6 and TRBJ2-1; D is unresolved. The CDR3 is 15 amino acids. Looked up from germline, CDR1 is SGHDT and CDR2 is YYEEEE. The ends were cut back, 3 bases at V and 0 bases at J, with 10 bases in the middle.

The chain couples TRBV9 to TRBJ2-5; D uncertain. V lost 0 bases to trimming and J lost 1 base, with 7 bases between them. The CDR3 covers 14 residues. Germline V CDR1 and CDR2: SGDLS, YYNGEE. CDR3 DNA: TGTGCCAGCAGCGTAGGCAGCCTCCAAGAGACCCAGTACTTC. It specifies CASSVGSLQETQYF.

The V gene is TRBV24-1, the J gene TRBJ2-2, with 7 bases lining up with TRBD1. The CDR3 totals 17 residues. Germline CDR1 KGHDR, CDR2 SFDVKD. After removal of 3 bases from V and 0 bases from J, the junction contained 6 bases not matched to a gene. CDR3 sequence: CATSDPAGTANTGELFF. CDR3 sequence (DNA): TGTGCCACCAGTGATCCCGCCGGGACAGCGAACACCGGGGAGCTGTTTTTT.

V gene TRBV18 combines with J gene TRBJ1-2, with D unclear. Trimming stripped 5 bases from V and 8 bases from J, with 12 bases between. Germline values: CDR1 KGHSH, CDR2 LQKENI. The CDR3 spans 12 residues. As DNA, the CDR3 is TGTGCCAGCTCAATCGACCGGAGCGGCTACACCTTC. Its protein is CASSIDRSGYTF.

This clone was seen once. CDR3 sequence (DNA): TGTGCCAGGGAGGCTTGGGGGGGGACTAGCGCTCCCCGGGCCTACGAGCAGTACTTC. Protein product: CAREAWGGTSAPRAYEQYF. This chain links TRBV4-2 with TRBJ2-7, with 10 bases aligning to TRBD2. Trimming removed 9 bases from V and 2 bases from J; junction bases left unmatched: 22. Germline V lookup: CDR1 LGHNA, CDR2 YNFKEQ. The CDR3 length is 19 residues.

This chain links TRBV27 with TRBJ1-1, with D unresolved. The CDR3 has 14 residues. V lost 7 bases, J lost 2 bases, and 14 bases lay in between. Germline V gene sequence: CDR1 MNHEY, CDR2 SMNVEV (reference sequence). CDR3 nucleotides: TGTGCCAGCATCCTTCCGGTCAGCAACACTGAAGCTTTCTTT. As protein: CASILPVSNTEAFF.

The rearrangement links TRBV2 to TRBJ2-1, with D unclear. Per the germline V gene, CDR1 is SNHLY and CDR2 is FYNNEI. With 8 bases removed from V and 3 bases from J, the gap between germline ends came to 14 bases. This CDR3 comprises 14 residues. The chain's CDR3 is CASCQTTFYNEQFF. For the CDR3, the DNA is TGTGCCAGCTGTCAGACGACTTTCTACAATGAGCAGTTCTTC. The complete variable domain, with remaining parts taken from reference TRBV2 and TRBJ2-1, reads EPEVTQTPSHQVTQMGQEVILRCVPISNHLYFYWYRQILGQKVEFLVSFYNNEISEKSEIFDDQFSVERPDGSNFTLKIRSTKLEDSAMYFCASCQTTFYNEQFFGPGTRLTVL.

The chain employs TRBV24-1 and TRBJ2-7; 9 bases agree with TRBD1. The CDR3 has 16 residues. J gave up 1 base and V 5 bases, and 8 bases lay outside the gene matches. Germline V gene data show CDR1 as KGHDR and CDR2 as SFDVKD. CDR3 bases: TGTGCCACCAGTGGCCAAGGGACAGGGCTTTCCTACGAGCAGTACTTC. Residues: CATSGQGTGLSYEQYF.

Only one count was recorded for this clone. The chain links TRBV4-1 to TRBJ1-1, with 9 bases matching TRBD1. Germline CDR1 and CDR2: MGHRA and YSYEKL. CDR3 size: 17 residues. With V trimmed by 4 bases and J by 1 base, 10 bases remained unmatched. The CDR3 DNA sequence: TGCGCCAGCAGCCGGGGACAGGGCCCCGTTGCGAACACTGAAGCTTTCTTT. It codes for CASSRGQGPVANTEAFF.

The chain uses TRBV4-2 and TRBJ1-6; D possibly corresponds to TRBD1 (6 bases). This CDR3 has 15 residues. Looked up from germline, CDR1 is LGHNA and CDR2 is YNFKEQ. V lost 1 base and J lost 9, with 13 bases in between. As DNA, the CDR3 is TGTGCCAGCAGCCAAGGGCAGCAGGGGCCTTCACCCCTCCACTTT. This codes for CASSQGQQGPSPLHF.

The chain uses TRBV29-1 and TRBJ1-2; D unresolved. The V end was cut by 1 base, the J end by 5 bases, with 2 bases between. This CDR3 is 10 amino acids long. Germline CDR1 SQVTM, CDR2 ANQGSEA. CDR3 coding DNA: TGCAGCGTTGAAGCGTATGGCTACACCTTC. This sequence encodes CSVEAYGYTF.

The chain uses TRBV28 and TRBJ2-2; 9 bases are shared with TRBD2. Germline-derived CDR1 and CDR2 are MDHEN and SYDVKM. The CDR3 runs 17 residues. J was trimmed by 3 bases and V by 0 bases; bases with no gene match: 5. CDR3 region: CASSLWASGDYTGELFF. DNA for the CDR3: TGTGCCAGCAGTTTATGGGCTAGCGGGGACTACACCGGGGAGCTGTTTTTT.